This TCR beta chain was sequenced during a study of cytomegalovirus exposure and HLA in healthy donors. Primers included in the PCR were 60 Vbeta and 13 Jbeta primers. Profiled with immunoSEQ multiplex PCR; TCRdb holds only in-frame clones, not every one. The sample consists of under 200,000 clones, roughly four fifths of them appearing once. The CDR3 totals 16 residues. Germline CDR1 is SGHRS and CDR2 is YFSETQ. The V end was cut by 0 bases, the J end by 0 bases, with 12 bases between. A note on this clone: Its target is unknown.

Study outcomes and limitations: In a later analysis, TCR association rates varied by HLA locus: DRB1 most, HLA-C fewest. Using a false discovery rate of 0.05, a later analysis showed that around 16,000 TCR beta sequences were associated with HLA alleles.

The TCR sequence derives from a woman in her forties or fifties in good health and CMV-seronegative. V is TRBV5-1 and J is TRBJ1-1; D perhaps matches TRBD1 (6 bases). The specimen sequenced was PBMCs. CDR3 DNA: TGCGCCAGCAGCTTGGGCCAGGGACATGTGAACACTGAAGCTTTCTTT. It yields the protein CASSLGQGHVNTEAFF. Full variable domain (outside the CDR3, taken from reference TRBV5-1 and TRBJ1-1): KAGVTQTPRYLIKTRGQQVTLSCSPISGHRSVSWYQQTPGQGLQFLFEYFSETQRNKGNFPGRFSGRQFSNSRSEMNVSTLELGDSALYLCASSLGQGHVNTEAFFGQGTRLTVV.